The rows below give T cell receptor beta chains drawn from one sample of a study of cytomegalovirus exposure and HLA in healthy donors. Repertoires were generated with immunoSEQ multiplex PCR, while TCRdb's copy carries only in-frame clones and drops some. Here the sample spans under 300,000 clones, approximately 84% being singletons. The sample consisted of PBMCs. The receptors come from a woman aged 25 to 39 in good health and CMV-seropositive. Both conserved end residues are part of each CDR3. Each record gives: clone size, D gene, V gene, J gene, CDR3 DNA, CDR3 protein. A D gene is named only where the DNA matches it firmly. Part of the rows lack a size; the others show once, few, many or a class for expanded clones.

clone size: .
D gene: TRBD1
V gene: TRBV19
J gene: TRBJ1-2
CDR3 DNA: TGTGCCAGTACCCCCTGGGACAGCTCTAACTATGGCTACACCTTC
CDR3 protein: CASTPWDSSNYGYTF

clone size: .
D gene: .
V gene: TRBV7-9
J gene: TRBJ2-7
CDR3 DNA: TGTGCCAGCAGCTTAGGGTGGGGGGAGATCTACGAGCAGTACTTC
CDR3 protein: CASSLGWGEIYEQYF

clone size: .
D gene: TRBD1
V gene: TRBV9
J gene: TRBJ2-1
CDR3 DNA: TGTGCCAGCAGCGAGACAGGGGATTCCTACAATGAGCAGTTCTTC
CDR3 protein: CASSETGDSYNEQFF

clone size: .
D gene: .
V gene: TRBV6-6
J gene: TRBJ2-7
CDR3 DNA: TGTGCCAGCAGTTACTCGAACAGCCTCTCCTACGAGCAGTACTTC
CDR3 protein: CASSYSNSLSYEQYF

clone size: once
D gene: .
V gene: TRBV29-1
J gene: TRBJ2-5
CDR3 DNA: TGCAGCGTTGTAAGGGGCCAAGAGACCCAGTACTTC
CDR3 protein: CSVVRGQETQYF

clone size: .
D gene: .
V gene: TRBV6-5
J gene: TRBJ1-2
CDR3 DNA: TGTGCCAGCAGTTACCCCGGAGAGAATGGCGGCTACACCTTC
CDR3 protein: CASSYPGENGGYTF

clone size: .
D gene: .
V gene: TRBV27
J gene: TRBJ2-7
CDR3 DNA: TGTGCCAGCATCCTCTCGACAGGTGGGGTATACGAGCAGTACTTC
CDR3 protein: CASILSTGGVYEQYF

clone size: .
D gene: .
V gene: TRBV4-1
J gene: TRBJ1-5
CDR3 DNA: TGCGCCAGCAGCCAAGAGTTAGGGGAGGATCAGCCCCAGCATTTT
CDR3 protein: CASSQELGEDQPQHF

clone size: .
D gene: .
V gene: TRBV14
J gene: TRBJ1-1
CDR3 DNA: TGTGCCAGCAGCCAAAGGGGTGGATTTTCGAACACTGAAGCTTTCTTT
CDR3 protein: CASSQRGGFSNTEAFF

clone size: .
D gene: TRBD1
V gene: TRBV11-2
J gene: TRBJ2-5
CDR3 DNA: TGTGCCAGCAGCTTAGAACCGACAGGGGGGGTTGGGACCCAGTACTTC
CDR3 protein: CASSLEPTGGVGTQYF

clone size: .
D gene: .
V gene: TRBV28
J gene: TRBJ2-7
CDR3 DNA: TGTGCCACTTCTTCCCCGGCACAGAGAGACTACGAGCAGTACTTC
CDR3 protein: CATSSPAQRDYEQYF

clone size: .
D gene: .
V gene: TRBV11-2
J gene: TRBJ2-1
CDR3 DNA: TGTGCCAGCAGCTTAGCCGAGAAGCAGTTCTTC
CDR3 protein: CASSLAEKQFF

clone size: .
D gene: TRBD1
V gene: TRBV15
J gene: TRBJ2-5
CDR3 DNA: TGTGCCACCAGCACCTTCTATTCTTCACAGGGGGAAGAGACCCAGTACTTC
CDR3 protein: CATSTFYSSQGEETQYF

clone size: .
D gene: .
V gene: TRBV9
J gene: TRBJ1-1
CDR3 DNA: TGTGCCAGCAGCGTAGCTTCCGCGAGCGGGGCTTTCTTT
CDR3 protein: CASSVASASGAFF

clone size: once
D gene: .
V gene: TRBV27
J gene: TRBJ1-5
CDR3 DNA: TGTGCCAGCAGAAACTATGGGGGCCAGGGTCAGCCCCAGCATTTT
CDR3 protein: CASRNYGGQGQPQHF

clone size: .
D gene: .
V gene: TRBV27
J gene: TRBJ2-1
CDR3 DNA: TGTGCCAGCAGTCCGATAGCGGTTAGCTCCTACAATGAGCAGTTCTTC
CDR3 protein: CASSPIAVSSYNEQFF

clone size: .
D gene: TRBD1
V gene: TRBV13
J gene: TRBJ1-1
CDR3 DNA: TGTGCCAGCAGAACGGAGGACAGGGCCCCTGAAGCTTTCTTT
CDR3 protein: CASRTEDRAPEAFF

clone size: .
D gene: TRBD2
V gene: TRBV11-1
J gene: TRBJ2-2
CDR3 DNA: TGTGCCAGCAGCCCCAGAGGACTAGCGGGAGTTAAGGCCGGGGAGCTGTTTTTT
CDR3 protein: CASSPRGLAGVKAGELFF

clone size: .
D gene: .
V gene: TRBV5-8
J gene: TRBJ1-3
CDR3 DNA: TGTGCCAGCAGTCCAGCCGGACATTCTGGAAACACCATATATTTT
CDR3 protein: CASSPAGHSGNTIYF

clone size: once
D gene: .
V gene: TRBV6-4
J gene: TRBJ2-1
CDR3 DNA: TGTGCCAGCAGCGCCAGGAGGCCTCCATACAATGAGCAGTTCTTC
CDR3 protein: CASSARRPPYNEQFF

clone size: .
D gene: TRBD1
V gene: TRBV23-1
J gene: TRBJ2-7
CDR3 DNA: TGCGCCAGCATCGGGACAGAGGTCTACGAGCAGTACTTC
CDR3 protein: CASIGTEVYEQYF

clone size: .
D gene: TRBD2
V gene: TRBV5-1
J gene: TRBJ2-1
CDR3 DNA: TGCGCCAGCAGCTTGGCACTAGCGGGAGGGCTAGCAGAGTACAATGAGCAGTTCTTC
CDR3 protein: CASSLALAGGLAEYNEQFF

clone size: .
D gene: TRBD1
V gene: TRBV7-9
J gene: TRBJ2-1
CDR3 DNA: TGTGCCAGCAGCTCCAATTCCCCCCGACAGGGTACCTTGCATGAGCAGTTCTTC
CDR3 protein: CASSSNSPRQGTLHEQFF

clone size: .
D gene: .
V gene: TRBV14
J gene: TRBJ2-4
CDR3 DNA: TGTGCCAGCAGCCCACCTAGCTCTAAAAACATTCAGTACTTC
CDR3 protein: CASSPPSSKNIQYF

clone size: .
D gene: TRBD1
V gene: TRBV6-5
J gene: TRBJ1-5
CDR3 DNA: TGTGCCAGCAGTGGAACGGGACAGCGAGATCAGCCCCAGCATTTT
CDR3 protein: CASSGTGQRDQPQHF

clone size: .
D gene: .
V gene: TRBV20-1
J gene: TRBJ1-1
CDR3 DNA: TGCAGTCAGGACAGTACGGCTGAAGCTTTCTTT
CDR3 protein: CSQDSTAEAFF

clone size: .
D gene: TRBD2
V gene: TRBV6-1
J gene: TRBJ2-3
CDR3 DNA: TGTGCCAGCAGTGATTTAGCGGGAGGGGATACGCAGTATTTT
CDR3 protein: CASSDLAGGDTQYF

clone size: .
D gene: TRBD2
V gene: TRBV29-1
J gene: TRBJ2-1
CDR3 DNA: TGCAGCGTTGGGCTAAGGCTAGCGGGGGACAATGAGCAGTTCTTC
CDR3 protein: CSVGLRLAGDNEQFF

clone size: .
D gene: .
V gene: TRBV6-6
J gene: TRBJ2-7
CDR3 DNA: TGTGCCAGCAGTTACACTGGCTCCTACGAGCAGTACTTC
CDR3 protein: CASSYTGSYEQYF

clone size: once
D gene: .
V gene: TRBV11-3
J gene: TRBJ1-1
CDR3 DNA: TGTGCCAGCAGCCCAGGGGTGTCCACTGAAGCTTTCTTT
CDR3 protein: CASSPGVSTEAFF

clone size: .
D gene: TRBD2
V gene: TRBV29-1
J gene: TRBJ2-3
CDR3 DNA: TGCAGCGTCGCTAGCGGGGCAGATACGCAGTATTTT
CDR3 protein: CSVASGADTQYF

clone size: .
D gene: TRBD1
V gene: TRBV9
J gene: TRBJ2-1
CDR3 DNA: TGTGCCAGCAGCGTAGCAGGGGGCTGGGAGCAGTTCTTC
CDR3 protein: CASSVAGGWEQFF

clone size: .
D gene: TRBD1
V gene: TRBV4-1
J gene: TRBJ1-1
CDR3 DNA: TGCGCCAGCAGCCAGGACAGGGGGAGAAGGCTAAACACTGAAGCTTTCTTT
CDR3 protein: CASSQDRGRRLNTEAFF

clone size: once
D gene: .
V gene: TRBV29-1
J gene: TRBJ1-1
CDR3 DNA: TGCAGCGTTGACGACAGTAACACTGAAGCTTTCTTT
CDR3 protein: CSVDDSNTEAFF

clone size: .
D gene: TRBD1
V gene: TRBV29-1
J gene: TRBJ2-6
CDR3 DNA: TGCAGCGCCAAGGCGACAGGGGGTGACTCTGGGGCCAACGTCCTGACTTTC
CDR3 protein: CSAKATGGDSGANVLTF

clone size: .
D gene: .
V gene: TRBV11-3
J gene: TRBJ2-3
CDR3 DNA: TGTGCCAGCAGCTACGGGAGATATAGCACAGATACGCAGTATTTT
CDR3 protein: CASSYGRYSTDTQYF

clone size: .
D gene: TRBD2
V gene: TRBV5-1
J gene: TRBJ2-2
CDR3 DNA: TGCGCCAGCAGCTTGGCCGTACTAGCGGAGACACTAAACACCGGGGAGCTGTTTTTT
CDR3 protein: CASSLAVLAETLNTGELFF